This T cell receptor beta chain was found in a study of CD8 T cells in Susac syndrome (dated by TCRdb to the late 2010s). Regarding the study in general: The study used repertoire sequencing to test whether antigen drove CD8+ T cell activation and differentiation in Susac syndrome. Study-wide conclusions, independent of this receptor: The study acknowledged that relatively few individuals were included in the TCR sequencing and HLA analysis.

Peripheral blood CD8+ and CD4+ T cells from healthy donors, Susac syndrome patients and multiple sclerosis patients were profiled using high-throughput TCR beta sequencing. The multiple sclerosis controls were treatment-naive patients who had stable or active relapsing-remitting disease and met the revised McDonald criteria. Bulk CD8+ and CD4+ T cells were purified magnetically by negative isolation, whereas CD8+ TEMRA cells were enriched by FACS. Blood was drawn into EDTA tubes, processed within 24 hours, and PBMCs were isolated by density gradient centrifugation. PBMCs intended for TCR sequencing were cryopreserved in liquid nitrogen and thawed later in a water bath at 37 degrees C. The sorted or isolated CD4+, CD8+ and CD8+ TEMRA cells had a purity of 90% or higher. RNA was extracted using the RNeasy kit, and 0.5 to 1 microgram was reverse transcribed with random hexamers. The immunoSEQ multiplex PCR assay, which covers 54 Vbeta and 13 Jbeta segments, was used to amplify TCR beta CDR3 regions. Bias from PCR amplification was corrected by using a synthetic template baseline for primer optimization and for computational correction. The source study handled its data this way. Only productive sequences were kept, with reads annotated to V, D and J genes according to IMGT and analyzed in immunoSEQ Analyzer. Clonality was calculated as one minus the Shannon entropy normalized by log2 of the number of productive unique sequences. For each patient and control, public and private clones were evaluated among the 100 most prevalent clones. Susac-specific clones were defined as absent from healthy and MS cohorts, over a thousand published viral clones and other ImmuneACCESS disease sequences. Starting from the raw public reads, TCRdb applied fastp trimming at Q25, assembled clones with MiXCR and retained in-frame beta chains. Every entry covers one CDR3 protein and lists the most common genes and DNA from its rows. The V and J calls and clone size are TCRdb's, not the authors'. This sample comprises some 260,000 distinct CDR3 sequences, 90% to 95% of them detected only once. The ten largest clones take up about 0.071% of the sample.

Concerning this clonotype itself: Its binding antigen is unknown. Base qualities are not recorded, but no much larger clone differs from it by a single base.

Counted from cysteine to phenylalanine, this CDR3 has 20 amino acids. Of all the DNA, just the CDR3 is kept, 60 bases in frame from base 1. V and J are trimmed by 5 bases and 0 bases, and the gene matches miss 15 bases of the junction. Looking up the germline V gene yields CDR1 SGHVS and CDR2 FNYEAQ. The receptor comes from a human donor with multiple sclerosis. Specimen: CD4+ T cells from PBMCs. The rearrangement joined TRBV7-6 to TRBJ2-6; 8 central nucleotides agree with TRBD1. The nucleotides read TGTGCCAGCAGCCCGTCCCCAATCGGTACAGGGGGCTCTGGGGCCAACGTCCTGACTTTC. The encoded protein is CASSPSPIGTGGSGANVLTF.